This is a list of T cell receptor beta chains from one sample in a study of T cell responses to AZD1222 COVID-19 vaccine. Clones were sequenced by immunoSEQ multiplex PCR, and TCRdb holds only the in-frame ones, with some missing. The table records over 110,000 clones, approximately 93% of them present only once. Specimen: peripheral blood, collected after recovery from COVID-19. The receptor set was obtained from an adult who had recovered from COVID-19. Each CDR3 is given with its conserved first and last residue. A D gene is named only where the DNA matches it firmly. Clone size is not always given. Where it is, it says once, few, many or a class for expanded clones.

J gene: TRBJ2-1
D gene: TRBD1
V gene: TRBV5-5
clone size: -
CDR3 protein: CASSLTQGGYNEQFF
CDR3 DNA: TGTGCCAGCAGCTTGACACAGGGGGGCTACAATGAGCAGTTCTTC

J gene: TRBJ2-2
D gene: -
V gene: TRBV7-9
clone size: -
CDR3 protein: CASSPDLSWTGELFF
CDR3 DNA: TGTGCCAGCAGCCCAGACTTATCATGGACCGGGGAGCTGTTTTTT

J gene: TRBJ1-1
D gene: TRBD1
V gene: TRBV28
clone size: -
CDR3 protein: CASSTAGQGPRGTEAFF
CDR3 DNA: TGTGCCAGCAGTACTGCGGGACAGGGGCCCCGGGGCACTGAAGCTTTCTTT

J gene: TRBJ2-7
D gene: TRBD1
V gene: TRBV29-1
clone size: -
CDR3 protein: CSVRPGTGPNYEQYF
CDR3 DNA: TGCAGCGTCCGACCCGGGACAGGGCCTAACTACGAGCAGTACTTC

J gene: TRBJ2-1
D gene: -
V gene: TRBV2
clone size: -
CDR3 protein: CASIRLATYNEQFF
CDR3 DNA: TGTGCCAGCATCCGGCTAGCAACCTACAATGAGCAGTTCTTC

J gene: TRBJ1-5
D gene: TRBD1
V gene: TRBV28
clone size: -
CDR3 protein: CASSFGPGQGFHF
CDR3 DNA: TGTGCCAGCAGTTTTGGGCCGGGACAGGGGTTCCATTTT

J gene: TRBJ1-1
D gene: -
V gene: TRBV10-3
clone size: -
CDR3 protein: CAISESFGGGVTEAFF
CDR3 DNA: TGTGCCATCAGTGAGTCGTTCGGGGGTGGGGTCACTGAAGCTTTCTTT

J gene: TRBJ2-6
D gene: -
V gene: TRBV2
clone size: -
CDR3 protein: CASSEGTALSGANVLTF
CDR3 DNA: TGTGCCAGCAGTGAAGGGACAGCGCTCTCTGGGGCCAACGTCCTGACTTTC

J gene: TRBJ1-1
D gene: TRBD1
V gene: TRBV27
clone size: -
CDR3 protein: CASSLLPPTGGTFHTEAFF
CDR3 DNA: TGTGCCAGCAGTTTACTTCCCCCGACAGGGGGGACCTTCCACACTGAAGCTTTCTTT

J gene: TRBJ2-5
D gene: TRBD2
V gene: TRBV10-1
clone size: once
CDR3 protein: CASSDGTIGTQYF
CDR3 DNA: TGCGCCAGCAGCGACGGGACTATCGGGACCCAGTACTTC

J gene: TRBJ2-5
D gene: -
V gene: TRBV5-4
clone size: -
CDR3 protein: CASSLAVRETQYF
CDR3 DNA: TGTGCCAGCAGCTTGGCCGTTAGAGAGACCCAGTACTTC

J gene: TRBJ2-7
D gene: -
V gene: TRBV10-3
clone size: -
CDR3 protein: CATLPGLRSYEQYF
CDR3 DNA: TGTGCCACTTTACCGGGACTCCGCTCCTACGAGCAGTACTTC

J gene: TRBJ1-1
D gene: -
V gene: TRBV18
clone size: -
CDR3 protein: CASSPSRGEAFF
CDR3 DNA: TGTGCCAGCTCACCATCCCGGGGTGAAGCTTTCTTT

J gene: TRBJ2-7
D gene: -
V gene: TRBV15
clone size: -
CDR3 protein: CASMDTTSFYEQYF
CDR3 DNA: TGTGCCAGCATGGACACAACTTCGTTCTACGAGCAGTACTTC

J gene: TRBJ2-5
D gene: -
V gene: TRBV2
clone size: -
CDR3 protein: CASRALDSPGTQYF
CDR3 DNA: TGTGCCAGCAGGGCCTTGGACAGCCCAGGGACCCAGTACTTC

J gene: TRBJ1-2
D gene: -
V gene: TRBV7-2
clone size: -
CDR3 protein: CASSLNSRDYGYTF
CDR3 DNA: TGTGCCAGCAGCTTAAATAGTAGGGACTATGGCTACACCTTC

J gene: TRBJ2-1
D gene: TRBD2
V gene: TRBV7-3
clone size: -
CDR3 protein: CASSLGPGLAGADEQFF
CDR3 DNA: TGTGCCAGCAGCTTAGGGCCCGGACTAGCGGGAGCAGATGAGCAGTTCTTC

J gene: TRBJ2-3
D gene: -
V gene: TRBV25-1
clone size: -
CDR3 protein: CASLKLRRF
CDR3 DNA: TGTGCCAGCCTTAAATTGAGGCGTTTT

J gene: TRBJ2-1
D gene: TRBD1
V gene: TRBV5-1
clone size: -
CDR3 protein: CASSLGDRGRKSIKSYNEQFF
CDR3 DNA: TGCGCCAGCAGCTTGGGAGACAGGGGGCGGAAATCAATCAAATCCTACAATGAGCAGTTCTTC

J gene: TRBJ2-1
D gene: TRBD1
V gene: TRBV7-9
clone size: -
CDR3 protein: CASSFRGDRENEQFF
CDR3 DNA: TGTGCCAGCAGCTTTAGGGGGGACAGGGAGAATGAGCAGTTCTTC

J gene: TRBJ2-7
D gene: -
V gene: TRBV18
clone size: -
CDR3 protein: CASSPGVSYEQYF
CDR3 DNA: TGTGCCAGCTCACCTGGAGTATCCTACGAGCAGTACTTC

J gene: TRBJ1-1
D gene: -
V gene: TRBV29-1
clone size: -
CDR3 protein: CSVPRGPAPNTEAFF
CDR3 DNA: TGCAGCGTCCCTCGGGGCCCGGCGCCTAACACTGAAGCTTTCTTT

J gene: TRBJ1-2
D gene: -
V gene: TRBV6-5
clone size: -
CDR3 protein: CASSPRDGLGYTF
CDR3 DNA: TGTGCCAGCAGTCCCAGGGACGGGCTGGGCTACACCTTC

J gene: TRBJ2-1
D gene: -
V gene: TRBV2
clone size: -
CDR3 protein: CASSLNPNNEQFF
CDR3 DNA: TGTGCCAGCAGTTTAAATCCCAACAATGAGCAGTTCTTC

J gene: TRBJ2-1
D gene: -
V gene: TRBV19
clone size: -
CDR3 protein: CASSSLYEQFF
CDR3 DNA: TGTGCCAGTAGTAGCCTATATGAGCAGTTCTTC

J gene: TRBJ1-3
D gene: -
V gene: TRBV9
clone size: -
CDR3 protein: CASSRRGTGNGNTIYF
CDR3 DNA: TGTGCCAGCAGCCGTAGGGGAACAGGGAATGGAAACACCATATATTTT

J gene: TRBJ1-4
D gene: TRBD1
V gene: TRBV4-1
clone size: -
CDR3 protein: CASSHTPGQGYEKLFF
CDR3 DNA: TGCGCCAGCAGCCATACACCGGGACAGGGATATGAAAAACTGTTTTTT

J gene: TRBJ1-2
D gene: -
V gene: TRBV18
clone size: -
CDR3 protein: CASSPGTASQNGYTF
CDR3 DNA: TGTGCCAGCTCCCCTGGGACTGCCAGTCAAAATGGCTACACCTTC

J gene: TRBJ1-2
D gene: -
V gene: TRBV7-2
clone size: -
CDR3 protein: CASTPDLIGGYGYTF
CDR3 DNA: TGTGCCAGCACCCCGGACCTTATAGGAGGCTATGGCTACACCTTC

J gene: TRBJ1-4
D gene: TRBD1
V gene: TRBV28
clone size: -
CDR3 protein: CASSDQGALDEKLFF
CDR3 DNA: TGTGCCAGCAGTGATCAGGGGGCCCTGGATGAAAAACTGTTTTTT